The present T cell receptor (beta chain) was sequenced within a study of CD8 T cell repertoires and HIV-1 epitope variants. Study information: Each of Twenty-five Gag and Nef epitope peptides stimulated a separate culture. Tested: three Gag epitope families, Nef HW9 and YT9. T cells were cultured for about 9 days with cytokines added on days 3 and 7.

This CDR3 is 13 amino acids long. CDR1 LGHNA and CDR2 YNFKEQ come from the germline V gene. Germline trimming cut 1 base from V and 6 bases from J; bases unmatched to any gene: 0. This clone was counted only a few times. What it binds is unknown. The table came from immunoSEQ multiplex PCR; TCRdb's copy has only in-frame clones and leaves some out. Of approximately 5,100 clones listed, roughly two thirds were seen once; the top ten hold under 45%. The chain links TRBV4-2 to TRBJ1-2; TRBD1 matches at 9 bases. Sequenced sample: cultured CD8+ T cells derived from PBMCs. This TCR derives from a male donor with HIV. Here the CDR3 DNA reads TGTGCCAGCAGCCAAGGGGACAGGGATGGCTACACCTTC. It translates to CASSQGDRDGYTF.